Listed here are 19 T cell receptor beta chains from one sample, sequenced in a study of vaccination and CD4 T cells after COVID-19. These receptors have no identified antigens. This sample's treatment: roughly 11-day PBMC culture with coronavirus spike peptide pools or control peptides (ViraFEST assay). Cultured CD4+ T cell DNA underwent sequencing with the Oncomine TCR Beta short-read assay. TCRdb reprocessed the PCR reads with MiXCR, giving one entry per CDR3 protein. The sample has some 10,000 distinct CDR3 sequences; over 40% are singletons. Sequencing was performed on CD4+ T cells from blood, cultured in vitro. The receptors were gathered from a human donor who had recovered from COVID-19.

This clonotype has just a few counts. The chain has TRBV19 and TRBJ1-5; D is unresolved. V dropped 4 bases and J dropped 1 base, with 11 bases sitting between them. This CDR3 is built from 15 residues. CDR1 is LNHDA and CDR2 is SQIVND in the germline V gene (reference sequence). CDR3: CASSTAHKSNQPQHF. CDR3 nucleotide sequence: TGTGCCAGTAGTACGGCCCATAAGAGCAATCAGCCCCAGCATTTT.

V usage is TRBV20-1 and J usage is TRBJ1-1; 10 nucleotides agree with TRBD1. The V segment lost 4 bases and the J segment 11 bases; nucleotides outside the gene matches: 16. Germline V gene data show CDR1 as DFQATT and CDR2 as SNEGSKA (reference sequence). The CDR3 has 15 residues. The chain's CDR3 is CSAKTIWEGQGIAFF. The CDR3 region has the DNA TGCAGTGCTAAAACTATCTGGGAGGGACAGGGGATTGCTTTCTTT.

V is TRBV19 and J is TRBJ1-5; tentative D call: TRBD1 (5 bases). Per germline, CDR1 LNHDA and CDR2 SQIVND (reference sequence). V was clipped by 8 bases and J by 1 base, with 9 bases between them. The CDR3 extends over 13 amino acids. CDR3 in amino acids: CASGDGSNQPQHF. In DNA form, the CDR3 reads TGTGCCAGTGGGGACGGGAGCAATCAGCCCCAGCATTTT.

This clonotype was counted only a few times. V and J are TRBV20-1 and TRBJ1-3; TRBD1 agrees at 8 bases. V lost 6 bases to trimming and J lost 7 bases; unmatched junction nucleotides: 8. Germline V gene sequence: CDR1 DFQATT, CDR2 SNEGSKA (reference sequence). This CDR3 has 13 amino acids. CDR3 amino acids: CSAKDRATNTIYF. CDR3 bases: TGCAGTGCCAAGGACAGGGCGACGAACACCATATATTTT.

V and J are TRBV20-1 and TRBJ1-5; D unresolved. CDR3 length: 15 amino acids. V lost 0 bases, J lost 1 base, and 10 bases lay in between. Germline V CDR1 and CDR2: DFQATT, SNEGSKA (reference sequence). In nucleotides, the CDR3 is TGCAGTGCTAGAGATTGGCCGGCAAGCAATCAGCCCCAGCATTTT. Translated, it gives CSARDWPASNQPQHF.

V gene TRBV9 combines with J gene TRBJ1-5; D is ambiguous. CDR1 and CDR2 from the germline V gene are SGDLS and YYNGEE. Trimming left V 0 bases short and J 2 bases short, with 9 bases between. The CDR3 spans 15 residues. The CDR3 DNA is TGTGCCAGCAGCGTAGAGGGAGGAGGCAATCAGCCCCAGCATTTT. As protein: CASSVEGGGNQPQHF.

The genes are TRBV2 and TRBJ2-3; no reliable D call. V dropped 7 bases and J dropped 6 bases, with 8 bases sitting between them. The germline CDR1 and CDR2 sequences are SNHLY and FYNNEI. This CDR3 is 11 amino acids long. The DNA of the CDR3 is TGTGCCAGCACCGAGATCGATACGCAGTATTTT. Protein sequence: CASTEIDTQYF.

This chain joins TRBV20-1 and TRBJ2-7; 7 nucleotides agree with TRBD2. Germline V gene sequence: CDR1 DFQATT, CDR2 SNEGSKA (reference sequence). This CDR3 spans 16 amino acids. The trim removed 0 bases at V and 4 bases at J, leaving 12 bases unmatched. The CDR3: CSARDYVGAGQYEQYF. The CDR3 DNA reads TGCAGTGCTAGAGATTACGTGGGAGCGGGGCAGTACGAGCAGTACTTC.

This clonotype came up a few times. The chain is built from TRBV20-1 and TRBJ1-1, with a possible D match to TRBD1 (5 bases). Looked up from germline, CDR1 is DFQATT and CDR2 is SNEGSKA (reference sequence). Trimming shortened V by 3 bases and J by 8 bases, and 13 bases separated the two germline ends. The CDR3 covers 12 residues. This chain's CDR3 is CSARADRPEAFF. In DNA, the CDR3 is TGCAGTGCTAGGGCTGACAGACCCGAAGCTTTCTTT.

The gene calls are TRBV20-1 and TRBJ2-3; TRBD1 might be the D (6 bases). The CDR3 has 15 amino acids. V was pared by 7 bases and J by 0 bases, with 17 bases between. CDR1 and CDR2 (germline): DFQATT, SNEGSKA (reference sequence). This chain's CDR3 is CSVGQWGGSTDTQYF. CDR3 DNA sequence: TGCAGTGTTGGACAGTGGGGCGGGAGCACAGATACGCAGTATTTT.

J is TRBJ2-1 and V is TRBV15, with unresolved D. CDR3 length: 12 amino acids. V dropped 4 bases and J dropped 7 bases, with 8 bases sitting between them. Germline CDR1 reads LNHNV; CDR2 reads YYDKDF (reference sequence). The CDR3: CATSITWNEQFF. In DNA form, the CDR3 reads TGTGCCACCAGCATAACTTGGAATGAGCAGTTCTTC. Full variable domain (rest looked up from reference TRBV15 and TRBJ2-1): DAMVIQNPRYQVTQFGKPVTLSCSQTLNHNVMYWYQQKSSQAPKLLFHYYDKDFNNEADTPDNFQSRRPNTSFCFLDIRSPGLGDTAMYLCATSITWNEQFFGPGTRLTVL.

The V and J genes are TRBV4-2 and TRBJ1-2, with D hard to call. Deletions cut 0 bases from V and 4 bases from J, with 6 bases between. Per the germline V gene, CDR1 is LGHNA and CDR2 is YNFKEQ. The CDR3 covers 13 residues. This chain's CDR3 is CASSQDGGYGYTF. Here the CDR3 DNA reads TGTGCCAGCAGCCAAGATGGCGGCTATGGCTACACCTTC.

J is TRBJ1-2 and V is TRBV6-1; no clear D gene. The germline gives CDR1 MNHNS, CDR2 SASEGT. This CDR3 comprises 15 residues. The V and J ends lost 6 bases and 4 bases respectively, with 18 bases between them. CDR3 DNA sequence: TGTGCCAGCAGGGCCGAATACGGAGGGAGCTATGGCTACACCTTC. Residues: CASRAEYGGSYGYTF.

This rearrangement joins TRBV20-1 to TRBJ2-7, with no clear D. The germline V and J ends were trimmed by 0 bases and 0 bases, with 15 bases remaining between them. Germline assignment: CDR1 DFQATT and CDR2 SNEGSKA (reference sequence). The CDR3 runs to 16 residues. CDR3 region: CSARDAIKGYSYEQYF. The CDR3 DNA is TGCAGTGCTAGAGACGCGATTAAGGGTTACTCCTACGAGCAGTACTTC.

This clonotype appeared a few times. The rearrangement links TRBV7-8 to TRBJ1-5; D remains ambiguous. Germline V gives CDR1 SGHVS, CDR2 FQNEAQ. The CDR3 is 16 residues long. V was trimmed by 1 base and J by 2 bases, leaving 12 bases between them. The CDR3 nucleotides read TGTGCCAGCAGCTTAGATGTTAGCGGGGGCAATCAGCCCCAGCATTTT. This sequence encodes CASSLDVSGGNQPQHF.

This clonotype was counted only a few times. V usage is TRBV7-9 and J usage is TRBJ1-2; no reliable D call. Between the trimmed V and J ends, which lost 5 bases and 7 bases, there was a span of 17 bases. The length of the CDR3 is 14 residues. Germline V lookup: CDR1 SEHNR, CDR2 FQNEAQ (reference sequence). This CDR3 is CASSETGEGLGYTF. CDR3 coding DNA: TGTGCCAGCAGCGAAACGGGAGAAGGGCTTGGCTACACCTTC.

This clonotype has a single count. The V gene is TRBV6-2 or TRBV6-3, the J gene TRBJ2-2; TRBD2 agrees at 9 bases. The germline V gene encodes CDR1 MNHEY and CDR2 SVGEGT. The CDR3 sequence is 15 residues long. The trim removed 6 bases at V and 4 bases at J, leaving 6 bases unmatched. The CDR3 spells CASSSLRGGTGELFF. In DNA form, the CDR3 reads TGTGCCAGCAGCTCCCTGCGGGGGGGCACCGGGGAGCTGTTTTTT.

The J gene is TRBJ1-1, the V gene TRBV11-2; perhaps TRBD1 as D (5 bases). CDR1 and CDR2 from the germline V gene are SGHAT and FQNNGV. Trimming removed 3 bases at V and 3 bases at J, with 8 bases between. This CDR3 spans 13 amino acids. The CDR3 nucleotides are TGTGCCAGCAGCTTGAGGGACGACACTGAAGCTTTCTTT. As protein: CASSLRDDTEAFF.

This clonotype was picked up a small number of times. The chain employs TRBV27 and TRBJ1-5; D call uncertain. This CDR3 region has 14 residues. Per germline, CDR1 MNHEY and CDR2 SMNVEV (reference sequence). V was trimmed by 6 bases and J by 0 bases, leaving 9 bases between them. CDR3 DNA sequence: TGTGCCAGCAGGGTCGGCAATAGCAATCAGCCCCAGCATTTT. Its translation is CASRVGNSNQPQHF.